This entry lists 10 T cell receptor beta chains sequenced from one sample in a study of T cells in Graves' hyperthyroidism and ophthalmopathy. RNA transcripts were the template for amplifying TCR beta CDR3 regions. With the HTBI primer set, the TCR CDR3 went through a first round of RT-PCR. TCRdb reprocessed the multiplex PCR reads with MiXCR, giving one entry per CDR3 protein. Of around 690,000 distinct CDR3 sequences detected, 20% appear once; the ten largest clones hold 34%. The specimen sequenced was blood. The receptors derive from a man between 25 and 39 years old with Graves' ophthalmopathy.

This clonotype was seen only a few times. The CDR3 coding sequence is TGTGCCAGCAGCGTAGGAGGCTCGCTCCAAGAGACCCAGTACTTC. It encodes CASSVGGSLQETQYF. J is TRBJ2-5 and V is TRBV9; D uncertain. Germline V gene sequence: CDR1 SGDLS, CDR2 YYNGEE. This CDR3 is built from 15 residues. Trimming cost V 0 bases and J 1 base, with 10 bases left between them.

The J gene is TRBJ1-1, the V gene TRBV9, with D unresolved. Germline loops: CDR1 SGDLS, CDR2 YYNGEE. V gave up 0 bases and J gave up 1 base, with 7 bases separating them. The CDR3 runs 14 residues. CDR3 amino acids: CASSVATANTEAFF. The CDR3 DNA sequence: TGTGCCAGCAGCGTAGCTACAGCGAACACTGAAGCTTTCTTT.

The chain couples TRBV4-1 to TRBJ2-3; 13 nucleotides agree with TRBD2. The trim removed 1 base at V and 4 bases at J, leaving 5 bases unmatched. CDR1 is MGHRA, CDR2 YSYEKL, per germline. The CDR3 spans 17 residues. CDR3 amino acids: CASSQVGGLAGSDTQYF. The CDR3 coding sequence is TGCGCCAGCAGCCAAGTTGGGGGACTAGCGGGGTCAGATACGCAGTATTTT.

In its sample, this clonotype was seen many times. The chain is built from TRBV30 and TRBJ1-1; D is possibly TRBD1 (5 bases). The ends were cut back, 3 bases at V and 0 bases at J, with 8 bases in the middle. CDR3 length: 13 residues. Germline V CDR1 and CDR2: GTSNPN, SVGIG (reference sequence). The CDR3 is CAWRGGVNTEAFF. Here the CDR3 DNA reads TGTGCCTGGAGGGGGGGGGTGAACACTGAAGCTTTCTTT.

The chain recombines TRBV7-6 with TRBJ1-1; TRBD1 is a possible D gene (5 bases). V was shortened by 1 base and J by 4 bases, with 19 bases between the two germline ends. The V gene's germline CDR1 is SGHVS and CDR2 FNYEAQ. The CDR3 is 17 residues long. The CDR3 region has the DNA TGTGCCAGCAGCTTAGGTGCATCTGCGGGGGGGACCACTGAAGCTTTCTTT. It encodes CASSLGASAGGTTEAFF. The whole variable domain, remainder taken from reference TRBV7-6 and TRBJ1-1, is GAGVSQSPRYKVTKRGQDVALRCDPISGHVSLYWYRQALGQGPEFLTYFNYEAQQDKSGLPNDRFSAERPEGSISTLTIQRTEQRDSAMYRCASSLGASAGGTTEAFFGQGTRLTVV.

This clonotype was seen once. CDR3 amino acids: CASSTQLGRDGGNTIYF. In DNA form, the CDR3 reads TGTGCCAGCAGCACCCAACTCGGACGGGACGGTGGAAACACCATATATTTT. The chain couples TRBV3-1 to TRBJ1-3; TRBD1 might be the D (5 bases). This CDR3 is 17 amino acids long. The V gene lost 5 bases and the J gene lost 3 bases, with 20 bases spanning the gap. CDR1 LGHDT and CDR2 YNNKEL come from the germline V gene (reference sequence). The variable domain in full, completed from reference TRBV3-1 and TRBJ1-3, reads DTAVSQTPKYLVTQMGNDKSIKCEQNLGHDTMYWYKQDSKKFLKIMFSYNNKELIINETVPNRFSPKSPDKAHLNLHINSLELGDSAVYFCASSTQLGRDGGNTIYFGEGSWLTVV.

The gene calls are TRBV5-5 and TRBJ2-1, with D possibly TRBD2 on 5 matching bases. Germline V CDR1 and CDR2: SGHKS, YYEKEE (reference sequence). Trimming shortened V by 4 bases and J by 3 bases, and 17 bases separated the two germline ends. The CDR3 is made up of 16 amino acids. The chain's CDR3 is CASSLETGNVYNEQFF. Written as DNA, the CDR3 is TGTGCCAGCAGCCTAGAGACGGGGAATGTCTACAATGAGCAGTTCTTC.

In this sample, this clonotype turned up a few times. The rearrangement uses TRBV27 and TRBJ2-7, with 8 bases fitting TRBD1. Germline CDR1 and CDR2: MNHEY and SMNVEV (reference sequence). The CDR3 is 16 residues long. The J segment lost 2 bases and the V segment lost 5 bases, leaving 11 bases of the junction unmatched. CDR3 sequence reads: CASSASTGEKTYEQYF. The CDR3 region has the DNA TGTGCCAGCAGTGCCTCGACAGGGGAGAAAACCTACGAGCAGTACTTC.

The chain is built from TRBV19 and TRBJ2-7; a possible D gene is TRBD2 (6 bases). The CDR3 covers 17 residues. Trimming stripped 5 bases from V and 0 bases from J, with 20 bases between. Germline V gene data show CDR1 as LNHDA and CDR2 as SQIVND (reference sequence). This chain's CDR3 is CASSPGYRGTGSYEQYF. The CDR3 bases are TGTGCCAGTAGTCCTGGTTACCGCGGGACGGGCTCCTACGAGCAGTACTTC.

This chain uses TRBV30 with TRBJ2-3; TRBD1 aligns across 8 bases. This CDR3 is built from 12 residues. Per the germline V gene, CDR1 is GTSNPN and CDR2 is SVGIG (reference sequence). Losses at the gene ends were 4 bases for V and 11 bases for J; bases not matched to a gene: 8. CDR3 protein: CAWNRGQGGQYF. DNA for the CDR3: TGTGCCTGGAACCGCGGACAGGGTGGGCAGTATTTT. Variable domain in full (rest from reference TRBV30 and TRBJ2-3): SQTIHQWPATLVQPVGSPLSLECTVEGTSNPNLYWYRQAAGRGLQLLFYSVGIGQISSEVPQNLSASRPQDRQFILSSKKLLLSDSGFYLCAWNRGQGGQYFGPGTRLTVL.